This entry describes one TCR beta chain. Its antigen remains unknown. V shed 5 bases, J shed 3 bases, and the junction held 3 bases outside the gene matches. This CDR3 comprises 14 residues. Germline V gives CDR1 MNHNY, CDR2 SVGAGI (reference sequence). This specimen belongs to a study of long-term antiretroviral therapy in people with HIV. Turning to the study itself: It was about a decade after the earliest samples that the 2015 immediate-ART recommendation appeared. Overall study results and limits: Diversity increased after ART yet remained lower than in transplant donor controls.

Run at survey level, the immunoSEQ assay was version v3.0. TCRdb keeps only in-frame clones here, not all; method: immunoSEQ multiplex PCR. The sample consists of over 40,000 clones, nearly 95% of them appearing once. The clonotype was recovered from a woman in her forties or fifties with HIV. This specimen was unsorted PBMCs, taken 3.7 years after starting antiretroviral therapy. The chain links TRBV6-6 to TRBJ2-1; 8 bases agree with TRBD2. CDR3 amino acids: CASSTGGFYNEQFF. DNA for the CDR3: TGTGCCAGCAGTACGGGGGGGTTCTACAATGAGCAGTTCTTC.